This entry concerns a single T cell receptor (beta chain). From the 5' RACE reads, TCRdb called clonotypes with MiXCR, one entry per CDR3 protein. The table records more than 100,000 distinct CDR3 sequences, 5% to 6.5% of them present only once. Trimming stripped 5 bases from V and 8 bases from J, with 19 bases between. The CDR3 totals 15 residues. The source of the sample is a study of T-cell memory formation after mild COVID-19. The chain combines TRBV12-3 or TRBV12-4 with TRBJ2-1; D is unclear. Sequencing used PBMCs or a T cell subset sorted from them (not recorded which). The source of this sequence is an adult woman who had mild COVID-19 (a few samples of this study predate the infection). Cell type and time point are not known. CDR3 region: CASSPFGPRRDEQFF. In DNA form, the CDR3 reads TGTGCCAGCAGTCCCTTCGGGCCGAGAAGGGATGAGCAGTTCTTC.